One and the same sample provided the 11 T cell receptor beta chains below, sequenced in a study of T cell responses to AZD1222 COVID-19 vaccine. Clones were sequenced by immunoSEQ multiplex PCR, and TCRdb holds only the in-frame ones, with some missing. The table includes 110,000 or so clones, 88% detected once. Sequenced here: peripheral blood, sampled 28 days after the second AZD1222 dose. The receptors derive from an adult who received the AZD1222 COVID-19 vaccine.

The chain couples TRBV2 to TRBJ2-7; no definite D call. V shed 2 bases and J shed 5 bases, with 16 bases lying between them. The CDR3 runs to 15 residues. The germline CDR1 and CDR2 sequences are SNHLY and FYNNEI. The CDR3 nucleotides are TGTGCCAGCAGTGAATCCTCCGAAACGTCCGACGAGCAGTACTTC. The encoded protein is CASSESSETSDEQYF.

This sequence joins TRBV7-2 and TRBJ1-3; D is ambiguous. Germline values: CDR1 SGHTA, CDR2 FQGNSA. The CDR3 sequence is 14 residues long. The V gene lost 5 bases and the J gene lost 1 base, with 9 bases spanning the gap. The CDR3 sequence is CASSPSNSGNTIYF. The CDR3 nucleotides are TGTGCCAGCAGCCCGAGTAATTCTGGAAACACCATATATTTT.

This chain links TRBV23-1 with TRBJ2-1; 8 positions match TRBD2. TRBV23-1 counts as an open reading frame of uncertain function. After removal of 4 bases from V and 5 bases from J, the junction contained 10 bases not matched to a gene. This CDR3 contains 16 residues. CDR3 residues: CASSLPPGGHHNEQFF. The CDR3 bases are TGCGCCAGCAGTCTGCCGCCGGGGGGGCACCACAATGAGCAGTTCTTC.

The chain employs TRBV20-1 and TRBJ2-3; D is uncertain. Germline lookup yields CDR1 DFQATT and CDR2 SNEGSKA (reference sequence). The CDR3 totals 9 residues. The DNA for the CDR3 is TGCCGACCGCCGGATACGCAGTATTTT. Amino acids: CRPPDTQYF.

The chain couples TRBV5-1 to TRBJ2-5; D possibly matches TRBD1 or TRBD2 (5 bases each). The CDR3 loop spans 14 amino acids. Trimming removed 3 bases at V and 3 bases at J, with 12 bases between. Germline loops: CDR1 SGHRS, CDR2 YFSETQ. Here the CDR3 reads CASSSGRTKETQYF. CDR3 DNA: TGCGCCAGCAGCTCGGGACGGACCAAAGAGACCCAGTACTTC.

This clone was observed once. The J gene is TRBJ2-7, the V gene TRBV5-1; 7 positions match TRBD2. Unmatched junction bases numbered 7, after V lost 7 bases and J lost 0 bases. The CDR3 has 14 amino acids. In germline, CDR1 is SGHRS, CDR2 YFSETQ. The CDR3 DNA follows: TGCGCCAGCCGCTCGGGGGGAAACTCCTACGAGCAGTACTTC. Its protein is CASRSGGNSYEQYF.

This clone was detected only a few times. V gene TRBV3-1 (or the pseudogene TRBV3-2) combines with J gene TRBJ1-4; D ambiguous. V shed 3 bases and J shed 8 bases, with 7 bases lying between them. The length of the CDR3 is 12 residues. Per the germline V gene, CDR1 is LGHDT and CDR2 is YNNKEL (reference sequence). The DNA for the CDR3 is TGTGCCAGCAGCCACAACTACGAAAAACTGTTTTTT. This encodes CASSHNYEKLFF.

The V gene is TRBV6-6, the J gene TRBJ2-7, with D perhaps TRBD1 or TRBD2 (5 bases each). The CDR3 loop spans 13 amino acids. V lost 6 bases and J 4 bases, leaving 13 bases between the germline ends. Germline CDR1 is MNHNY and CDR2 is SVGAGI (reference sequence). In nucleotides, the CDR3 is TGTGCCAGCAGAACCCCCGGGACGTACGAGCAGTACTTC. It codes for CASRTPGTYEQYF.

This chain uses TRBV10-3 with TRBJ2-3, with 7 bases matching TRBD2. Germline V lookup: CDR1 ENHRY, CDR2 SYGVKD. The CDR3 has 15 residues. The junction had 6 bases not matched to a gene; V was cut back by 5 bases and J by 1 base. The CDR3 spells CAISTLAGGTDTQYF. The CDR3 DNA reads TGTGCCATCAGTACTCTGGCGGGGGGCACAGATACGCAGTATTTT.

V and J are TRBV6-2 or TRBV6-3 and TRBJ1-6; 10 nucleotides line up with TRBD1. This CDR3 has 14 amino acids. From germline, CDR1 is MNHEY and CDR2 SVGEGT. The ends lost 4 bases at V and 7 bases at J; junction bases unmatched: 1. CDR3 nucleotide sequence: TGTGCCAGCAGTTGGACAGGGGGAAATTCACCCCTCCACTTT. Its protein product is CASSWTGGNSPLHF.

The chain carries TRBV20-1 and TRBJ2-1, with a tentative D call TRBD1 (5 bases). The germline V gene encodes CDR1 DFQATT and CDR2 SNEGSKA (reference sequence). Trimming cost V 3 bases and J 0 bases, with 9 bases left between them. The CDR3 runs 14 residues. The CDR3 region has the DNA TGCAGTGCTAGTCAGGGAAGCTCCTACAATGAGCAGTTCTTC. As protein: CSASQGSSYNEQFF.